Following are 26 T cell receptor beta chains from one sample sequenced in a study of cytomegalovirus exposure and HLA in healthy donors (dated by TCRdb to the late 2010s). Libraries were made using the immunoSEQ multiplex PCR assay. The multiplex PCR relied on a mix of 60 forward primers for TCR Vbeta segments and 13 reverse primers for TCR Jbeta segments. TCRdb took this table from immuneACCESS and kept in-frame rearrangements with V and J called. Such tables lack part of the clones; where checked against another copy, unresolved V genes explain under half of the gap, and the rest is unexplained. The sample yields roughly 120,000 clones; about 80% were counted once. Clones ranked in the top ten supply around 4.4% of the sample. Sample: PBMCs. The source of these receptors is a young man in good health and CMV-seropositive.

The rearrangement links TRBV7-9 to TRBJ2-7; TRBD1 agrees at 8 bases. The germline CDR1 and CDR2 sequences are SEHNR and FQNEAQ (reference sequence). Germline trimming cut 5 bases from V and 2 bases from J; bases unmatched to any gene: 8. This CDR3 comprises 15 residues. The CDR3 DNA sequence: TGTGCCAGCAGCCCGAACCGACAGGGGCCCTACGAGCAGTACTTC. It yields the protein CASSPNRQGPYEQYF.

The rearrangement uses TRBV13 and TRBJ2-5; unclear D gene. The J call may not be correct, given that the DNA end is closer to TRBJ2-7. The CDR3 loop spans 13 amino acids. CDR1 PRHDT and CDR2 FYEKMQ come from the germline V gene (reference sequence). The CDR3 DNA sequence: TGTGCCAGCAGCCCATCGTCCGTCTACGAGCAGTACTTC. This gives the protein CASSPSSVYEQYF.

As regards this clone: The junction shows a germline mismatch at one end, possibly a read error. The chain combines TRBV2 with TRBJ2-3; possibly TRBD2 for D (5 bases). The CDR3 contains 14 residues. The V gene's germline CDR1 is SNHLY and CDR2 FYNNEI. CDR3 residues: CASSPRGSIDTQYF. For the CDR3, the DNA is TGTGCCAGCAGCCCCCGGGGTAGCATAGATACGCAGTATTTT.

The chain carries TRBV27 and TRBJ1-3; 8 bases are a match to TRBD1. With V trimmed by 6 bases and J by 4 bases, 5 bases remained unmatched. Germline assignment: CDR1 MNHEY and CDR2 SMNVEV (reference sequence). This CDR3 has 14 residues. CDR3 residues: CASRPTGAGNTIYF. The CDR3 coding sequence is TGTGCCAGCAGACCGACAGGGGCGGGAAACACCATATATTTT.

This clone occurred once. This chain uses TRBV25-1 with TRBJ1-4; D remains ambiguous. Germline V gives CDR1 MGHDK, CDR2 SYGVNS. The CDR3 consists of 14 residues. The V gene lost 7 bases and the J gene lost 8 bases, with 17 bases spanning the gap. CDR3 DNA sequence: TGTGCCAGCACGAGAGGAGTAGGGAGAGAAAAACTGTTTTTT. Amino acid sequence: CASTRGVGREKLFF.

The chain combines TRBV7-3 with TRBJ2-3; 9 nucleotides line up with TRBD2. This CDR3 comprises 15 residues. The trim removed 5 bases at V and 1 base at J, leaving 4 bases unmatched. Germline assignment: CDR1 SGHTA and CDR2 FQGTGA. This chain's CDR3 is CASSPGTSRTDTQYF. The CDR3 DNA reads as TGTGCCAGCAGCCCTGGGACTAGCCGCACAGATACGCAGTATTTT.

Only a few counts were recorded for this clone. CDR3 sequence reads: CASSFQGGVTHEQFF. Here the CDR3 DNA reads TGTGCCAGCAGCTTCCAGGGAGGGGTCACCCATGAGCAGTTCTTC. The chain recombines TRBV7-9 with TRBJ2-1, with 7 bases identical to TRBD2. This CDR3 has 15 amino acids. Germline assignment: CDR1 SEHNR and CDR2 FQNEAQ (reference sequence). Trimming took 3 bases from V and 8 from J; bases not matched to a gene: 10.

CDR3 sequence reads: CASSTRGDRVVVTNEKLFF. CDR3 DNA sequence: TGTGCCAGCAGCACCCGGGGGGACAGGGTCGTTGTGACTAATGAAAAACTGTTTTTT. The gene calls are TRBV11-2 and TRBJ1-4; 9 bases agree with TRBD1. Unmatched junction bases numbered 15, after V lost 5 bases and J lost 2 bases. Germline V gives CDR1 SGHAT, CDR2 FQNNGV. This CDR3 comprises 19 residues.

V gene TRBV11-3 combines with J gene TRBJ2-7; D possibly corresponds to TRBD2 (6 bases). The germline V gene encodes CDR1 SGHNT and CDR2 YENEEA. The CDR3 length is 15 residues. Deletions cut 1 base from V and 0 bases from J, with 10 bases between. The CDR3 sequence: CASSLVGGISYEQYF. DNA of the CDR3: TGTGCCAGCAGCTTAGTGGGAGGAATCTCCTACGAGCAGTACTTC.

The chain employs TRBV28 and TRBJ1-1; 9 bases fit TRBD1. V was clipped by 6 bases and J by 3 bases; unmatched bases: 14. Germline CDR1 reads MDHEN; CDR2 reads SYDVKM. CDR3 length: 17 residues. The DNA of the CDR3 is TGTGCCAGCAGCCCGGGCGGGACAGGGATCATGCACACTGAAGCTTTCTTT. Translation gives CASSPGGTGIMHTEAFF.

V and J are TRBV4-3 and TRBJ2-1, with TRBD2 identical over 10 bases. From germline, CDR1 is LGHNA and CDR2 YSLEER. Trimming cost V 3 bases and J 0 bases; bases outside gene matches: 5. The CDR3 consists of 17 residues. In DNA form, the CDR3 reads TGCGCCAGCAGCCAGGGGAGCGGGAGGGCCTCCTACAATGAGCAGTTCTTC. This translates into CASSQGSGRASYNEQFF.

This clone was counted a few times. The chain has TRBV6-6 and TRBJ2-4; tentatively, D is TRBD1 (6 bases). CDR1 is MNHNY, CDR2 SVGAGI, per germline (reference sequence). The V end lost 4 bases, the J end lost 12 bases, and 16 bases lay between the germline ends. The CDR3 spans 13 residues. CDR3 sequence: CASSWDIPISQYF. The DNA for the CDR3 is TGTGCCAGCAGTTGGGACATACCTATCAGTCAGTACTTC.

V is TRBV19 and J is TRBJ2-7, with 10 bases matching TRBD2. Germline V gene sequence: CDR1 LNHDA, CDR2 SQIVND (reference sequence). V shed 6 bases and J 3 bases; nucleotides not matched to a gene: 11. CDR3 size: 16 residues. The DNA for the CDR3 is TGTGCCAGTAGGAAGACGAGCGGGAGGGCCCACTACGAGCAGTACTTC. Translated: CASRKTSGRAHYEQYF.

V and J are TRBV9 and TRBJ2-7; tentatively, D is TRBD1 (6 bases). CDR3 length: 15 amino acids. Germline V CDR1 and CDR2: SGDLS, YYNGEE. Between the trimmed V and J ends, which lost 3 bases and 3 bases, there was a span of 16 bases. The chain's CDR3 is CASSAQGLGIYEQYF. The CDR3 DNA follows: TGTGCCAGCAGCGCCCAGGGGCTTGGAATCTACGAGCAGTACTTC.

The chain carries TRBV30 and TRBJ1-1; TRBD1 matches 11 bases. V shed 5 bases and J 3 bases; nucleotides not matched to a gene: 5. There are 14 residues in the CDR3. Germline V gene data show CDR1 as GTSNPN and CDR2 as SVGIG (reference sequence). For the CDR3, the DNA is TGTGCCTGGTCCCGGGACAGGGGGTACACTGAAGCTTTCTTT. Encoded protein: CAWSRDRGYTEAFF. The variable domain in full, completed from reference TRBV30 and TRBJ1-1, reads SQTIHQWPATLVQPVGSPLSLECTVEGTSNPNLYWYRQAAGRGLQLLFYSVGIGQISSEVPQNLSASRPQDRQFILSSKKLLLSDSGFYLCAWSRDRGYTEAFFGQGTRLTVV.

The V gene is TRBV30, the J gene TRBJ2-7, with TRBD2 matching 7 bases. This CDR3 is built from 13 residues. Germline V gene sequence: CDR1 GTSNPN, CDR2 SVGIG (reference sequence). The trim removed 3 bases at V and 2 bases at J, leaving 4 bases unmatched. In DNA form, the CDR3 reads TGTGCCTGGAGCCGGGGGGTTCCCTACGAGCAGTACTTC. As protein: CAWSRGVPYEQYF.

This clone was counted a few times. This sequence joins TRBV19 and TRBJ1-1; D is undetermined. Looked up from germline, CDR1 is LNHDA and CDR2 is SQIVND (reference sequence). The CDR3 consists of 14 residues. V was pared by 6 bases and J by 5 bases, with 16 bases between. CDR3 DNA: TGTGCCAGTAGCCGGAACGGGGTCGGGACTGAAGCTTTCTTT. Translation gives CASSRNGVGTEAFF.

V is TRBV11-2 and J is TRBJ1-3; TRBD1 matches at 9 bases. The junction had 6 bases not matched to a gene; V was cut back by 6 bases and J by 3 bases. The CDR3 covers 15 residues. In germline, CDR1 is SGHAT, CDR2 FQNNGV. CDR3 nucleotides: TGTGCCAGCAGGCCCACAGGGGGCGGTGGAAACACCATATATTTT. Protein sequence: CASRPTGGGGNTIYF. Using reference TRBV11-2 and TRBJ1-3 for the parts outside the CDR3, the full variable domain is EAGVAQSPRYKIIEKRQSVAFWCNPISGHATLYWYQQILGQGPKLLIQFQNNGVVDDSQLPKDRFSAERLKGVDSTLKIQPAKLEDSAVYLCASRPTGGGGNTIYFGEGSWLTVV.

There are a few counts of this clone. V gene TRBV10-2 combines with J gene TRBJ1-5, with 7 positions matching TRBD1. The CDR3 contains 15 residues. Trimming cost V 4 bases and J 5 bases; bases outside gene matches: 8. Germline CDR1 reads WSHSY; CDR2 reads SAAADI. CDR3 nucleotide sequence: TGCGCCAGCAGTGCGAGAGGGGGCGGAGATCAGCCCCAGCATTTT. It yields the protein CASSARGGGDQPQHF.

Written as DNA, the CDR3 is TGTGCCAGCAGCGGACTAGCGGGAGAGCAAGAGACCCAGTACTTC. Translation gives CASSGLAGEQETQYF. The genes are TRBV6-1 and TRBJ2-5, with TRBD2 matching over 13 bases. The trim removed 6 bases at V and 2 bases at J, leaving 3 bases unmatched. Looked up from germline, CDR1 is MNHNS and CDR2 is SASEGT. CDR3 length equals 15 residues.

The chain has TRBV4-2 and TRBJ2-3, with TRBD2 identical over 8 bases. Per germline, CDR1 LGHNA and CDR2 YNFKEQ. The CDR3 totals 14 residues. V gave up 4 bases and J gave up 3 bases; unmatched junction bases: 3. The CDR3 spells CASSPGGETDTQYF. The CDR3 bases are TGTGCCAGCAGCCCGGGGGGGGAAACAGATACGCAGTATTTT.

This clone was seen a single time. The rearrangement uses TRBV13 and TRBJ2-3; a possible D gene is TRBD1 (5 bases). This CDR3 contains 14 residues. V was trimmed by 0 bases and J by 1 base, leaving 5 bases between them. Germline CDR1 reads PRHDT; CDR2 reads FYEKMQ (reference sequence). The CDR3 bases are TGTGCCAGCAGCTTAGGGACAGGCACAGATACGCAGTATTTT. Its protein product is CASSLGTGTDTQYF.

The J gene is TRBJ1-2, the V gene TRBV5-6; D may be TRBD1 (6 bases). The CDR3 is 14 amino acids. Germline V CDR1 and CDR2: SGHDT, YYEEEE. The V and J ends lost 3 bases and 4 bases respectively, with 13 bases between them. CDR3 nucleotide sequence: TGTGCCAGCAGCTCGGTGACAGGTCGCTATGGCTACACCTTC. Amino acid sequence: CASSSVTGRYGYTF.

This clone has more than one count but fewer than ten. This sequence joins TRBV9 and TRBJ2-5, with TRBD1 identical over 10 bases. This CDR3 has 14 residues. The germline gives CDR1 SGDLS, CDR2 YYNGEE. Trimming cost V 4 bases and J 7 bases; bases outside gene matches: 7. The CDR3 spells CASSNGQGEVTQYF. DNA for the CDR3: TGTGCCAGCAGCAACGGACAGGGGGAGGTGACCCAGTACTTC. Full variable domain (rest looked up from reference TRBV9 and TRBJ2-5): DSGVTQTPKHLITATGQRVTLRCSPRSGDLSVYWYQQSLDQGLQFLIQYYNGEERAKGNILERFSAQQFPDLHSELNLSSLELGDSALYFCASSNGQGEVTQYFGPGTRLLVL.

CDR3 in amino acids: CASSRRQAYTYEQYF. CDR3 nucleotides: TGTGCCAGCAGCCGCCGACAGGCTTATACCTACGAGCAGTACTTC. The chain couples TRBV21-1 to TRBJ2-7; TRBD1 is taken as the D call from the table, unchecked against the DNA. TRBV21-1 is flagged as a pseudogene. The CDR3 is 15 amino acids.

The J gene is TRBJ2-7, the V gene TRBV9; TRBD1 aligns across 7 bases. This CDR3 has 18 residues. V shed 3 bases, J shed 1 base, and the junction held 16 bases outside the gene matches. Germline assignment: CDR1 SGDLS and CDR2 YYNGEE. The CDR3 protein is CASSAASGGQRDSYEQYF. DNA for the CDR3: TGTGCCAGCAGCGCAGCATCAGGGGGACAAAGGGATTCCTACGAGCAGTACTTC.